Sequencing of this T cell receptor beta chain was carried out in a study of neurological immune-mediated disorders. This clonotype was seen many times. TCRdb fed the 5' RACE reads into MiXCR, producing one record per CDR3 protein. The table records around 48,000 distinct CDR3 sequences, under 13% of them present only once. The CDR3 is made up of 14 amino acids. V dropped 0 bases and J dropped 0 bases, with 6 bases sitting between them. Germline assignment: CDR1 LGHNA and CDR2 YSLEER. This TCR was recovered from a middle-aged woman with HTLV-1-associated myelopathy (HAM/TSP). The rearrangement uses TRBV4-3 and TRBJ2-7, with D perhaps matching TRBD1 (6 bases). Material: PBMCs. CDR3: CASSQEDSSYEQYF. The CDR3 coding sequence is TGCGCCAGCAGCCAAGAGGACAGCTCCTACGAGCAGTACTTC.